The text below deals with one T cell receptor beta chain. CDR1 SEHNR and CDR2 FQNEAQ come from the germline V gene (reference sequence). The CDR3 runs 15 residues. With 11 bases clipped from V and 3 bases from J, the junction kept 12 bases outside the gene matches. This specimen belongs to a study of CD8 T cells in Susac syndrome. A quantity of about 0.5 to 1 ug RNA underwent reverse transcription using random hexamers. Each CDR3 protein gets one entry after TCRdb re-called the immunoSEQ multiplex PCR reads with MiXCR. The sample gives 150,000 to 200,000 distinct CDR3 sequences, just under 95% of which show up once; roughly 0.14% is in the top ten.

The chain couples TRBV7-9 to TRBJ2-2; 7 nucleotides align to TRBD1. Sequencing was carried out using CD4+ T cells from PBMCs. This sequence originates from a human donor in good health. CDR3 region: CALRLTGAHTGELFF. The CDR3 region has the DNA TGTGCCCTCCGCCTCACAGGGGCCCACACCGGGGAGCTGTTTTTT.